One sample yielded the 17 T cell receptor beta chains listed below, sequenced in a study of response to subunit inactivated influenza vaccine. TCRdb redid the calling of the RT-PCR reads with MiXCR, one entry per CDR3 protein. The data show about 520,000 distinct CDR3 sequences, approximately 11% seen once. The specimen comprised PBMCs from blood, sampled roughly 48 days after vaccination. These receptors originate from a man aged 50-59 years who received an inactivated influenza vaccine.

The CDR3, as DNA: TGTGCCAGCAGTTTTGTGTGGGGAAACACCGGGGAGCTGTTTTTT. It specifies CASSFVWGNTGELFF. The chain joins TRBV28 to TRBJ2-2; D is uncertain. The CDR3 spans 15 residues. Trimming cost V 3 bases and J 2 bases, with 10 bases left between them. In germline, CDR1 is MDHEN, CDR2 SYDVKM.

In its sample, this clonotype was seen a few times. The chain joins TRBV7-8 to TRBJ2-7; the D call may be TRBD1 or TRBD2 (6 bases each). The CDR3 has 18 residues. Trimming removed 1 base from V and 1 base from J, with 20 bases in between. Germline values: CDR1 SGHVS, CDR2 FQNEAQ. Here the CDR3 reads CASSLGRGGPSPSYEQYF. CDR3 DNA: TGTGCCAGCAGCTTAGGGAGAGGGGGGCCATCGCCGTCCTACGAGCAGTACTTC.

The genes are TRBV3-1 and TRBJ2-7; 12 nucleotides line up with TRBD1. The junction had 8 bases not matched to a gene; V was cut back by 5 bases and J by 9 bases. The CDR3 has 14 amino acids. Germline CDR1 LGHDT, CDR2 YNNKEL (reference sequence). The CDR3 sequence: CASSYPGQGARQYF. CDR3 sequence (DNA): TGTGCCAGCAGCTACCCGGGACAGGGGGCGAGGCAGTACTTC.

In regard to this clonotype: At one boundary the junction diverges from the germline segment, which might be a read error. V gene TRBV6-2 or TRBV6-3 combines with J gene TRBJ2-7; 7 positions match TRBD2. The germline V gene has CDR1 MNHEY and CDR2 SVGEGT. This CDR3 is 15 amino acids long. The CDR3 protein is CASSSPGRTSYEQSF. The DNA for the CDR3 is TGTGCCAGCAGTTCCCCCGGGAGGACATCCTACGAGCAGTCCTTC.

In its sample, this clonotype was seen many times. The gene calls are TRBV4-1 and TRBJ1-1; D gene unclear. Germline V CDR1 and CDR2: MGHRA, YSYEKL. The CDR3 extends over 18 amino acids. Trimming cost V 0 bases and J 1 base, with 18 bases left between them. This CDR3 is CASSQDQAILGRNTEAFF. The CDR3 DNA follows: TGCGCCAGCAGCCAAGATCAGGCCATTTTGGGCAGGAACACTGAAGCTTTCTTT.

The genes are TRBV12-3 or TRBV12-4 and TRBJ1-4; a weak D match, TRBD1 (6 bases). The CDR3 has 16 amino acids. V lost 6 bases, J lost 7 bases, and 21 bases lay in between. This CDR3 is CASSPLGGGRGEKLFF. The CDR3 DNA follows: TGTGCCAGCAGCCCACTCGGGGGGGGGCGAGGTGAAAAACTGTTTTTT.

This clonotype appeared many times. CDR3 amino acids: CSVDLGPSEQFF. The CDR3 bases are TGCAGCGTTGACTTGGGTCCCTCTGAGCAGTTCTTC. This rearrangement joins TRBV29-1 to TRBJ2-1; D is undetermined. Looked up from germline, CDR1 is SQVTM and CDR2 is ANQGSEA. CDR3 length: 12 residues. V was shortened by 3 bases and J by 9 bases, with 12 bases between the two germline ends.

This clonotype showed up just a few times. The chain links TRBV6-2 or TRBV6-3 to TRBJ2-2; D unclear. This CDR3 comprises 13 residues. With 2 bases removed from V and 4 bases from J, the gap between germline ends came to 5 bases. Germline V CDR1 and CDR2: MNHEY, SVGEGT. The CDR3 here is CASSYITTGELFF. CDR3 nucleotide sequence: TGTGCCAGCAGTTACATCACCACCGGGGAGCTGTTTTTT.

V and J are TRBV2 and TRBJ1-4, with D hard to call. From germline, CDR1 is SNHLY and CDR2 FYNNEI. This CDR3 region has 15 residues. The V and J ends lost 4 bases and 0 bases respectively, with 9 bases between them. The chain's CDR3 is CASSGRASTNEKLFF. CDR3 nucleotide sequence: TGTGCCAGCAGTGGACGGGCCTCAACTAATGAAAAACTGTTTTTT. Full variable domain (missing parts from reference TRBV2 and TRBJ1-4): EPEVTQTPSHQVTQMGQEVILRCVPISNHLYFYWYRQILGQKVEFLVSFYNNEISEKSEIFDDQFSVERPDGSNFTLKIRSTKLEDSAMYFCASSGRASTNEKLFFGSGTQLSVL.

This clonotype was counted only a few times. The chain is built from TRBV15 and TRBJ1-5; D remains ambiguous. Germline V gene data show CDR1 as LNHNV and CDR2 as YYDKDF (reference sequence). V lost 0 bases, J lost 4 bases, and 10 bases lay in between. The CDR3 totals 15 residues. This chain's CDR3 is CATSRDSKTNQPQHF. The CDR3 DNA follows: TGTGCCACCAGCAGAGATTCGAAGACGAATCAGCCCCAGCATTTT.

The chain links TRBV11-2 to TRBJ2-7; 9 bases line up with TRBD1. The CDR3 runs to 15 residues. V lost 5 bases to trimming and J lost 0 bases; unmatched junction nucleotides: 5. Germline CDR1 reads SGHAT; CDR2 reads FQNNGV. The chain's CDR3 is CASSRDRVRSYEQYF. The CDR3 coding sequence is TGTGCCAGCAGCCGGGACAGGGTACGCTCCTACGAGCAGTACTTC.

The chain combines TRBV28 with TRBJ2-4; 7 nucleotides align to TRBD2. From germline, CDR1 is MDHEN and CDR2 SYDVKM. The CDR3 covers 16 residues. Unmatched junction bases numbered 11, after V lost 7 bases and J lost 2 bases. As DNA, the CDR3 is TGTGCCAGCACTCCTTGGGGGGGGAGGACCAAAAACATTCAGTACTTC. Translation: CASTPWGGRTKNIQYF.

The chain uses TRBV11-1 and TRBJ2-7; D is unclear. The CDR3 has 14 residues. V lost 3 bases and J 3 bases, leaving 12 bases between the germline ends. Germline lookup yields CDR1 SGHAT and CDR2 FQDESV (reference sequence). As DNA, the CDR3 is TGTGCCAGCAGCTTCCGTAGCATAGTCTACGAGCAGTACTTC. Its translation: CASSFRSIVYEQYF.

This clonotype has ten or more counts. The rearrangement links TRBV27 to TRBJ1-5; TRBD1 might be the D (5 bases). The CDR3 consists of 13 residues. Per germline, CDR1 MNHEY and CDR2 SMNVEV (reference sequence). V was clipped by 6 bases and J by 5 bases, with 11 bases between them. CDR3 DNA: TGTGCCAGCAGCTATAAAGGGGATCAGCCCCAGCATTTT. Its translation is CASSYKGDQPQHF.

Many counts were recorded for this clonotype. The V gene is TRBV7-8, the J gene TRBJ1-6; the match to TRBD1 covers 7 bases. J was trimmed by 10 bases and V by 5 bases; bases with no gene match: 20. CDR1 is SGHVS and CDR2 is FQNEAQ in the germline V gene. The CDR3 runs to 18 residues. CDR3 DNA sequence: TGTGCCAGCAGCGACAGGGACAGTCTCTTCAGCCGGAACTCACCCCTCCACTTT. It is translated as CASSDRDSLFSRNSPLHF.

The CDR3 sequence: CASSSAGGTYNEQFF. CDR3 nucleotide sequence: TGTGCCAGCAGCTCAGCGGGAGGAACCTACAATGAGCAGTTCTTC. The chain carries TRBV11-2 and TRBJ2-1, with 9 bases aligning to TRBD2. Germline V CDR1 and CDR2: SGHAT, FQNNGV. V lost 4 bases, J lost 2 bases, and 3 bases stayed unmatched. CDR3 length: 15 residues.

This clonotype was recorded at least ten times. The chain links TRBV28 to TRBJ2-1, with 11 bases aligning to TRBD1. The CDR3 covers 14 residues. Germline CDR1 is MDHEN and CDR2 is SYDVKM. Trimming took 6 bases from V and 8 from J; bases not matched to a gene: 6. The CDR3, as DNA: TGTGCCAGCAGGGGACAGGGGGTTATCGATGAGCAGTTCTTC. Translating it yields CASRGQGVIDEQFF.